This is a list of T cell receptor beta chains from one sample in a study of cytomegalovirus exposure and HLA in healthy donors. Only in-frame clones appear in the TCRdb table, and some are missing; sequencing was by immunoSEQ multiplex PCR. The table records over 150,000 clones, over 75% of them present only once. Sequencing was carried out using PBMCs. Receptor source: a woman aged 18 to 35 in good health and CMV-seronegative. CDR3s include the opening cysteine and the closing phenylalanine or tryptophan. The D gene is left open where the match is weak. Size tells how often a clone was seen (once, few, many) or the class of an expanded clone, and some rows leave it out.

J gene: TRBJ1-5; V gene: TRBV2; D gene: .; clone size: .; CDR3 DNA: TGTGCCAGCAGTGCCAGGGGTGGGAATCAGCCCCAGCATTTT; CDR3 protein: CASSARGGNQPQHF
J gene: TRBJ1-2; V gene: TRBV28; D gene: .; clone size: .; CDR3 DNA: TGTGCCAGCAGCACGGGGGGGCGGGCCAGCGACTATGGCTACACCTTC; CDR3 protein: CASSTGGRASDYGYTF
J gene: TRBJ2-7; V gene: TRBV5-1; D gene: TRBD1; clone size: .; CDR3 DNA: TGCGCCAGCAGCTTGGGACAGGGCGGCGAGCAGTACTTC; CDR3 protein: CASSLGQGGEQYF
J gene: TRBJ2-3; V gene: TRBV18; D gene: TRBD1; clone size: few; CDR3 DNA: TGTGCCAGCTCACTACTTGGACAGGGAGGAAGATGGGCAGATACGCAGTATTTT; CDR3 protein: CASSLLGQGGRWADTQYF
J gene: TRBJ2-1; V gene: TRBV5-1; D gene: .; clone size: .; CDR3 DNA: TGCGCCAGCAGCTTGAACTGGGCAAGCGGCAATGAGCAGTTCTTC; CDR3 protein: CASSLNWASGNEQFF
J gene: TRBJ2-4; V gene: TRBV7-9; D gene: TRBD2; clone size: .; CDR3 DNA: TGTGCCAGCAGCTTAGCGGGGGGGATAGCCAAAAACATTCAGTACTTC; CDR3 protein: CASSLAGGIAKNIQYF
J gene: TRBJ2-7; V gene: TRBV7-8; D gene: .; clone size: .; CDR3 DNA: TGTGCCAGCAGCTTAGTGTACTCCTACGAGCAGTACTTC; CDR3 protein: CASSLVYSYEQYF
J gene: TRBJ1-2; V gene: TRBV27; D gene: .; clone size: .; CDR3 DNA: TGTGCCAGCAGTCCCCAGAGGAGTAACTATGGCTACACCTTC; CDR3 protein: CASSPQRSNYGYTF
J gene: TRBJ2-1; V gene: TRBV21-1; D gene: .; clone size: .; CDR3 DNA: TGTGCCAGCAGCAAAGGGGGGAGGAAGACGGGCAATGAGCAGTTCTTC; CDR3 protein: CASSKGGRKTGNEQFF
J gene: TRBJ1-2; V gene: TRBV21-1; D gene: .; clone size: .; CDR3 DNA: TGTGCCAGCAGCAAATCACCTCTTACGCGAGCGCCCTATGGCTACACCTTC; CDR3 protein: CASSKSPLTRAPYGYTF
J gene: TRBJ1-1; V gene: TRBV7-2; D gene: .; clone size: few; CDR3 DNA: TGTGCCAGCAGCTTAATCGGGAGACTCGAAAACACTGAAGCTTTCTTT; CDR3 protein: CASSLIGRLENTEAFF
J gene: TRBJ2-2; V gene: TRBV5-1; D gene: .; clone size: .; CDR3 DNA: TGCGCCAGCAGCTTGTTGCCGACTACCGGGGAGCTGTTTTTT; CDR3 protein: CASSLLPTTGELFF
J gene: TRBJ2-7; V gene: TRBV27; D gene: .; clone size: .; CDR3 DNA: TGTGCCAGCAGTCCCGACCCTACTACAAGCTACGAGCAGTACTTC; CDR3 protein: CASSPDPTTSYEQYF
J gene: TRBJ2-1; V gene: TRBV9; D gene: .; clone size: .; CDR3 DNA: TGTGCCAGCAGTCGAAGGGCGGGCTCCTACAATGAGCAGTTCTTC; CDR3 protein: CASSRRAGSYNEQFF
J gene: TRBJ1-5; V gene: TRBV2; D gene: .; clone size: .; CDR3 DNA: TGTGCCAGCAGTTTAACAGGGAATCAGCCCCAGCATTTT; CDR3 protein: CASSLTGNQPQHF
J gene: TRBJ1-5; V gene: TRBV19; D gene: .; clone size: .; CDR3 DNA: TGTGCCAGTAGTATGCCGGGGGATCAGCCCCAGCATTTT; CDR3 protein: CASSMPGDQPQHF
J gene: TRBJ2-1; V gene: TRBV6-5; D gene: .; clone size: .; CDR3 DNA: TGTGCCAGTTCTCTTTTCGCGAGCTCCTACAATGAGCAGTTCTTC; CDR3 protein: CASSLFASSYNEQFF
J gene: TRBJ2-5; V gene: TRBV21-1; D gene: .; clone size: once; CDR3 DNA: TGTGCCAGCAGCAAAATCGGGTGTAGCGGGAGGGATGGAGAGACCCAGTACTTC; CDR3 protein: CASSKIGCSGRDGETQYF
J gene: TRBJ2-3; V gene: TRBV10-3; D gene: TRBD1; clone size: .; CDR3 DNA: TGTGCCATCAGTGAGTCGAACAGGGGGTCAATGGATACGCAGTATTTT; CDR3 protein: CAISESNRGSMDTQYF
J gene: TRBJ2-5; V gene: TRBV2; D gene: TRBD1; clone size: .; CDR3 DNA: TGTGCCAGCAGGGACAGGGGTAAGGAGACCCAGTACTTC; CDR3 protein: CASRDRGKETQYF
J gene: TRBJ1-2; V gene: TRBV6-5; D gene: .; clone size: .; CDR3 DNA: TGTGCCAGCAGACCTGGGGGGAATAGCCCCTATGGCTACACCTTC; CDR3 protein: CASRPGGNSPYGYTF